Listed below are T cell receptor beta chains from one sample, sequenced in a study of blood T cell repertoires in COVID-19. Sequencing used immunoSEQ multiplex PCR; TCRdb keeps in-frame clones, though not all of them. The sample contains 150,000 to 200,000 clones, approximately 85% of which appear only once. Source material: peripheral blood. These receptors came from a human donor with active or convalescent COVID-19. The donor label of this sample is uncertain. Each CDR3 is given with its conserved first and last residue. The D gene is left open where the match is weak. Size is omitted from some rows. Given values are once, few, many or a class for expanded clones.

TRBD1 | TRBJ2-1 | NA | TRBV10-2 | TGCGCCGCCGGGACAGGGAACGTCAATGAGCAGTTCTTC | CAAGTGNVNEQFF
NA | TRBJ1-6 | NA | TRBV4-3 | TGCGCCAGCAGCCAAGAAGGGGCCAATTCACCCCTCCACTTT | CASSQEGANSPLHF
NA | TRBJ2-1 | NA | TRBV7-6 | TGTGCCAGCAGCCTAGGGTTAGTGACCTACAATGAGCAGTTCTTC | CASSLGLVTYNEQFF
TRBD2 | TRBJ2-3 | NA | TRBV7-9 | TGTGCCAGCAGCTTTGGGACTAGTGACACAGATACGCAGTATTTT | CASSFGTSDTDTQYF
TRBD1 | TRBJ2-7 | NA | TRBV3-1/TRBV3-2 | TGTGCCAGCAGCCAGACTCTGGGACAGAATAACGAGCAGTACTTC | CASSQTLGQNNEQYF
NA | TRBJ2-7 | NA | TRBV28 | TGTGCCAGCGGTAGTTTCTACGAGCAGTACTTC | CASGSFYEQYF
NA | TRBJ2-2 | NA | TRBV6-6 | TGTGCCAGCAGTTACTCACAGGAGGGGTCCGGGGAGCTGTTTTTT | CASSYSQEGSGELFF
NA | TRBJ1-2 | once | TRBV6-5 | TGTGCCAGCAGTTACGATGGGCGAAACTATGGCTACACCTTC | CASSYDGRNYGYTF
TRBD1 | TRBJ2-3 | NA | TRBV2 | TGTGCCAGCAATCCCGGGACAGGGGGCGCGAATACGCAGTATTTT | CASNPGTGGANTQYF
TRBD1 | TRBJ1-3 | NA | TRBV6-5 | TGTGCCAGCAGTTCGACAGGGGGCTTAAACACCATATATTTT | CASSSTGGLNTIYF
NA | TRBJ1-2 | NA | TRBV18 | TGTGCCAGCTCACCACTTACAGCGGCTAAGGGCCTTAACTATGGCTACACCTTC | CASSPLTAAKGLNYGYTF
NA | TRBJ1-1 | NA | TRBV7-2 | TGTGCCAGCAGCTTAATGGGGCGAAACACTGAAGCTTTCTTT | CASSLMGRNTEAFF
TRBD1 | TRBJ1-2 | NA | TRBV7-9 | TGTGCCAGCAGCTTAGAACAGGGGGATGGCTACACCTTC | CASSLEQGDGYTF
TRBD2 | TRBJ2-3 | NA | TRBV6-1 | TGTGCCAGCAGTGGAGCCCGGGGGGTTGATACGCAGTATTTT | CASSGARGVDTQYF
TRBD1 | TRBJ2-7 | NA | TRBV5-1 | TGCGCCAGCAGCGTGGGACAGATCTTAACCTACGAGCAGTACTTC | CASSVGQILTYEQYF
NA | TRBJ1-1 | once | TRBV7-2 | TGTGCCAGCAGCTTACAGGGGTATACTGAAGCTTTCTTT | CASSLQGYTEAFF
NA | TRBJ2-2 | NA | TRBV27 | TGTGCCAGCAGCTGGCGGGCAATAACGAACACCGGGGAGCTGTTTTTT | CASSWRAITNTGELFF
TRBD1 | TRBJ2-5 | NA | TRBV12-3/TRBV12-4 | TGTGCCAGCAGCGTGACAGGGCCGGAGACCCAGTACTTC | CASSVTGPETQYF
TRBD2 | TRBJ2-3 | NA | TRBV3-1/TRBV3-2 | TGTGCCAGCAGCCCAGGTCCTAGCGGGATCCCTGGGACAGATACGCAGTATTTT | CASSPGPSGIPGTDTQYF
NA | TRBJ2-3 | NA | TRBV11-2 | TGTGCCAGCAGCTTAAACGCGGGAATTACAGATACGCAGTATTTT | CASSLNAGITDTQYF